The clone carrying this TCR beta chain qualifies as medium-sized. Its matching antigen is unknown. Germline lookup yields CDR1 SGHNT and CDR2 YENEEA. This CDR3 has 15 residues. The V and J ends lost 4 bases and 3 bases, in that order; junction bases with no gene match: 3. From blood, roughly 240-550 ng of genomic DNA served as TRB template. This sample is part of a study of T and B cells in COVID-19 patients. The wider study: Peripheral blood came from COVID-19 patients with active infection or after recovery. Whole-study findings and limits: Exclusive to the recovered cohort were some 2,300 TCR clusters, 30 to 40 of them with low generation probability.

TRB rearrangements were amplified by multiplex PCR with BIOMED2 TRB-A/B primers. TCRdb used MiXCR to reprocess the multiplex PCR reads, holding one entry per CDR3 protein. The repertoire holds some 8,100 distinct CDR3 sequences, with 37% as singletons. The sequenced material came from blood. This sequence originates from a human donor with active COVID-19. The chain uses TRBV11-3 and TRBJ2-5; 12 positions match TRBD2. The CDR3 coding sequence is TGTGCCAGCAGCTCGAGACTAGCGGGAGAAGAGACCCAGTACTTC. Translation: CASSSRLAGEETQYF.